This T cell receptor (beta chain) comes out of a study of response to subunit inactivated influenza vaccine (dated by TCRdb to 2016 to 2018). Some background on the complete study: Deep quantitative T cell receptor repertoire profiling was used in the study to track responses to a trivalent subunit inactivated influenza vaccine.

From cysteine to phenylalanine, the CDR3 is 15 amino acids long. CDR3 DNA only is kept here, 45 bases in frame from base 1. The V end loses 10 bases and the J end loses 4 bases, and a stretch of 21 bases separates them. Based on the germline V gene, the CDR1 and CDR2 sequences are SNHLY and FYNNEI. The paper's findings and limits, for the study overall: The authors suggested that each seasonal influenza vaccination may recruit only a limited number of new T cells.

The library was prepared using RT-PCR. The instrument given in TCRdb is Illumina HiSeq 2500. TCRdb cleaned the public reads at Q25 with fastp, built clones with MiXCR and kept in-frame beta chains. Merged by CDR3 protein, the rows form single entries marked with the most common genes and DNA. The sample data list almost 250,000 distinct CDR3 sequences, and 9% to 15% of these were observed just once. The ten most abundant clones make up over 6.5% of the sample. A few counts support this clonotype. Its antigen has not been determined. No per-base quality is available; no much larger clone lies one base away.

The source is a man between 45 and 60 years old who received an inactivated influenza vaccine. Donor details come from another sample of the same person, matched by shared clones. The V gene is TRBV2 and the J gene is TRBJ2-3, with TRBD2 tentatively as D gene (9 bases match). Sequencing used non-naive T cells sorted from PBMCs, obtained less than 15 days before vaccination. The sample's cell subset or site label is to be understood as: memory T cell fraction. CDR3 reads: CATQGAGGPSDTQYF. The sequenced DNA is TGTGCCACCCAGGGGGCGGGAGGGCCCTCAGATACGCAGTATTTT.